These 31 T cell receptor beta chains share one sample of origin, sequenced in a study of post-analysis software for immune sequencing data. Study results and limitations: Patients used a handful of TRBV segments, including TRBV5-6, TRBV5-1 and TRBV20-1, more often than controls.

Unique-molecular-identifier-tagged TCR beta cDNA libraries were used. TCRdb recomputed calls from the PCR reads with MiXCR, one row per CDR3 protein. The repertoire holds approximately 690,000 distinct CDR3 sequences, with 59% as singletons. These receptors have no known antigen. Material for sequencing was blood. These receptors were obtained from a girl aged 2-15 years with multiple sclerosis.

This clonotype has a handful of counts. The chain joins TRBV10-1 to TRBJ2-7; 7 positions agree with TRBD1. The germline gives CDR1 WNHNN, CDR2 SYGVQD (reference sequence). The J segment lost 6 bases and the V segment lost 7 bases, leaving 9 bases of the junction unmatched. This CDR3 is 13 amino acids long. CDR3 region: CASIEKGACEQYF. The CDR3 DNA sequence: TGCGCCAGCATAGAAAAGGGGGCCTGCGAGCAGTACTTC.

This clonotype has only a few counts. This chain links TRBV6-2 or TRBV6-3 with TRBJ2-1, with D hard to call. CDR1 MNHEY and CDR2 SVGEGT come from the germline V gene. With 4 bases removed from V and 5 bases from J, the gap between germline ends came to 6 bases. The CDR3 has 12 amino acids. DNA of the CDR3: TGTGCCAGCAGTTCCCTTAACAATGAGCAGTTCTTC. Its translation: CASSSLNNEQFF.

This clonotype has only a few counts. The chain recombines TRBV6-2 or TRBV6-3 with TRBJ2-7; the match to TRBD2 covers 10 bases. Germline-derived CDR1 and CDR2 are MNHEY and SVGEGT. Trimming removed 1 base from V and 6 bases from J; junction bases left unmatched: 9. The CDR3 totals 16 residues. DNA of the CDR3: TGTGCCAGCAGTTACTGGGGGCTAGCGGGAGATCGCGAGCAGTACTTC. This gives the protein CASSYWGLAGDREQYF.

This sequence joins TRBV6-5 and TRBJ2-2; perhaps D is TRBD1 or TRBD2 (5 bases each). The ends were cut back, 0 bases at V and 7 bases at J, with 12 bases in the middle. CDR1 MNHEY and CDR2 SVGAGI come from the germline V gene. The CDR3 loop spans 15 amino acids. CDR3 nucleotides: TGTGCCAGCAGTTACTCGAAGAGGGGATACGGGGAGCTGTTTTTT. Translated: CASSYSKRGYGELFF.

The rearrangement uses TRBV20-1 and TRBJ2-7; no reliable D call. This CDR3 is 12 amino acids long. Between the trimmed V and J ends, which lost 5 bases and 0 bases, there was a span of 8 bases. Germline lookup yields CDR1 DFQATT and CDR2 SNEGSKA (reference sequence). The CDR3: CSAYGHSYEQYF. CDR3 nucleotides: TGCAGTGCTTACGGCCACTCCTACGAGCAGTACTTC.

This clonotype has more than one count but fewer than ten. CDR3 in amino acids: CASSHPGGVYTF. In DNA, the CDR3 is TGCGCCAGCAGCCACCCCGGGGGGGTCTACACCTTC. V is TRBV4-1 and J is TRBJ1-2; D is possibly TRBD1 (5 bases). In germline, CDR1 is MGHRA, CDR2 YSYEKL. This CDR3 has 12 residues. The V end lost 3 bases, the J end lost 10 bases, and 12 bases lay between the germline ends.

V is TRBV6-1 and J is TRBJ2-1; 10 nucleotides line up with TRBD1. In germline, CDR1 is MNHNS, CDR2 SASEGT. CDR3 length: 16 amino acids. The V and J ends lost 8 bases and 3 bases, in that order; junction bases with no gene match: 10. In nucleotides, the CDR3 is TGTGCCAGCGGTCACGCCGGGACAGGGGTCTACAATGAGCAGTTCTTC. It codes for CASGHAGTGVYNEQFF.

The rearrangement links TRBV20-1 to TRBJ2-7; 13 bases are a match to TRBD2. This CDR3 contains 17 residues. Germline assignment: CDR1 DFQATT and CDR2 SNEGSKA (reference sequence). The ends lost 2 bases at V and 7 bases at J; junction bases unmatched: 14. In DNA, the CDR3 is TGCAGTGCTAGACGCGGGACTAGCGGGACAGCGAGGAATGAGCAGTACTTC. Its protein product is CSARRGTSGTARNEQYF.

This chain joins TRBV10-2 and TRBJ1-2; D perhaps matches TRBD1 (6 bases). V lost 6 bases, J lost 8 bases, and 19 bases lay in between. The CDR3 has 14 residues. Per the germline V gene, CDR1 is WSHSY and CDR2 is SAAADI. The CDR3 DNA reads TGCGCCAGCAGGCCGAAACAGGGATTGTACGGCTACACCTTC. This codes for CASRPKQGLYGYTF.

This clonotype was counted a few times. The chain uses TRBV7-9 and TRBJ2-5; 9 nucleotides line up with TRBD1. The germline V gene encodes CDR1 SEHNR and CDR2 FQNEAQ (reference sequence). The CDR3 runs 15 residues. Unmatched junction bases numbered 8, after V lost 5 bases and J lost 4 bases. CDR3 loop: CASSPDTGGAETQYF. CDR3 DNA sequence: TGTGCCAGCAGCCCCGACACAGGGGGCGCAGAGACCCAGTACTTC.

This chain uses TRBV27 with TRBJ2-1; no definite D call. The ends were cut back, 5 bases at V and 5 bases at J, with 22 bases in the middle. Germline V lookup: CDR1 MNHEY, CDR2 SMNVEV (reference sequence). The CDR3 has 17 amino acids. In DNA form, the CDR3 reads TGTGCCAGCAGTCGGACCCATCGAAGTTTCTCTCACAATGAGCAGTTCTTC. Amino acids: CASSRTHRSFSHNEQFF.

The chain joins TRBV10-3 to TRBJ2-3; D unclear. V was pared by 2 bases and J by 7 bases, with 19 bases between. Germline V gene data show CDR1 as ENHRY and CDR2 as SYGVKD. This CDR3 is 16 amino acids long. For the CDR3, the DNA is TGTGCCATCAGTGAGACTCTTGGCCCTAAGGGAAATACGCAGTATTTT. As protein: CAISETLGPKGNTQYF.

The chain joins TRBV12-3 or TRBV12-4 to TRBJ1-5, with 9 bases lining up with TRBD1. J lost 4 bases, V lost 8 bases, and 9 bases had no gene match. The CDR3 covers 15 residues. The CDR3 nucleotides are TGTGCCAGCTCGGGGGACAGGGTGGTGAATCAGCCCCAGCATTTT. This codes for CASSGDRVVNQPQHF.

Here the CDR3 reads CASSLARGPGGHGYTF. Written as DNA, the CDR3 is TGTGCCAGCAGTTTAGCCCGCGGACCGGGAGGGCATGGCTACACCTTC. The rearrangement uses TRBV12-3 or TRBV12-4 and TRBJ1-2; D uncertain. V dropped 0 bases and J dropped 6 bases, with 17 bases sitting between them. This CDR3 has 16 residues.

In this sample, this clonotype turned up a few times. The V gene is TRBV12-3 or TRBV12-4, the J gene TRBJ1-2; D not resolved. With 5 bases removed from V and 4 bases from J, the gap between germline ends came to 17 bases. This CDR3 has 15 residues. Written as DNA, the CDR3 is TGTGCCAGCAGTCGTCCGGGCAGAGACTCCTATGGCTACACCTTC. The encoded protein is CASSRPGRDSYGYTF.

The chain combines TRBV5-6 with TRBJ2-3, with D perhaps assigned TRBD1 or TRBD2 (5 bases each). Germline-derived CDR1 and CDR2 are SGHDT and YYEEEE. The CDR3 length is 16 residues. Trimming stripped 1 base from V and 4 bases from J, with 16 bases between. The CDR3 here is CASSLLGPHSPDTQYF. CDR3 in DNA: TGTGCCAGCAGCTTGTTGGGACCCCATTCCCCAGATACGCAGTATTTT.

The rearrangement joins TRBV2 to TRBJ1-2; no reliable D call. V was shortened by 3 bases and J by 5 bases, with 13 bases between the two germline ends. This CDR3 has 14 amino acids. The germline CDR1 and CDR2 sequences are SNHLY and FYNNEI. CDR3 nucleotides: TGTGCCAGCAGTGATAACAGTCTGGATTATGGCTACACCTTC. Residues: CASSDNSLDYGYTF. Full variable domain (rest looked up from reference TRBV2 and TRBJ1-2): EPEVTQTPSHQVTQMGQEVILRCVPISNHLYFYWYRQILGQKVEFLVSFYNNEISEKSEIFDDQFSVERPDGSNFTLKIRSTKLEDSAMYFCASSDNSLDYGYTFGSGTRLTVV.

Concerning this clonotype itself: Mismatch with germline at one junction end may stem from a read error. The rearrangement uses TRBV7-9 and TRBJ1-2, with 7 bases aligning to TRBD1. From germline, CDR1 is SEHNR and CDR2 FQNEAQ (reference sequence). The CDR3 runs to 14 residues. CDR3 sequence reads: CASSLEGGYYGYTF. The CDR3 region has the DNA TGTGCCAGCAGCTTAGAAGGGGGCTACTACGGCTACACCTTC.

As concerns this clonotype: The DNA is omitted, as the CDR3 cannot be located on it reliably, and the CDR3 follows TCRdb's listing. This chain links TRBV29-1 with TRBJ2-4; the D segment call TRBD1 is taken from the table without a DNA check. Germline V gene sequence: CDR1 SQVTM, CDR2 ANQGSEA. The CDR3 length is 12 residues, termini included. The CDR3 protein is CSVVGPGNIRYF.

The gene calls are TRBV7-9 and TRBJ2-5; no clear D. CDR1 and CDR2 from the germline V gene are SEHNR and FQNEAQ (reference sequence). V was cut by 5 bases and J by 0 bases, with 13 bases left in between. This CDR3 is 15 amino acids long. The CDR3 nucleotides are TGTGCCAGCAGCGCAAATCCAGGATACCAAGAGACCCAGTACTTC. Protein product: CASSANPGYQETQYF. The variable domain in full, completed from reference TRBV7-9 and TRBJ2-5, reads DTGVSQNPRHKITKRGQNVTFRCDPISEHNRLYWYRQTLGQGPEFLTYFQNEAQLEKSRLLSDRFSAERPKGSFSTLEIQRTEQGDSAMYLCASSANPGYQETQYFGPGTRLLVL.

V usage is TRBV5-1 and J usage is TRBJ2-7; TRBD2 matches at 14 bases. Germline CDR1 SGHRS, CDR2 YFSETQ. CDR3 size: 15 residues. Losses at the gene ends were 4 bases for V and 5 bases for J; bases not matched to a gene: 5. DNA for the CDR3: TGCGCCAGCAGCACGGGGACTAGCGGGGGAAACGAGCAGTACTTC. Protein product: CASSTGTSGGNEQYF.

DNA for the CDR3: TGTGCCGCCGGGACTAGCGGGAGTAGCACAGATACGCAGTATTTT. It specifies CAAGTSGSSTDTQYF. The chain employs TRBV6-5 and TRBJ2-3; 14 nucleotides match TRBD2. The CDR3 totals 15 residues. V gave up 11 bases and J gave up 0 bases; unmatched junction bases: 4. CDR1 and CDR2 (germline): MNHEY, SVGAGI.

This CDR3 reads CSARVKTYNEQFF. The CDR3 bases are TGCAGCGCGAGGGTGAAAACCTACAATGAGCAGTTCTTC. The chain links TRBV29-1 to TRBJ2-1; a weak D match, TRBD2 (5 bases). With 7 bases removed from V and 2 bases from J, the gap between germline ends came to 12 bases. Germline lookup yields CDR1 SQVTM and CDR2 ANQGSEA. The CDR3 has 13 residues.

CDR3 coding DNA: TGTGCCAGCAGCTCCCCCGGGACAGGGGACTTCGAGCAGTTCTTC. This codes for CASSSPGTGDFEQFF. J is TRBJ2-1 and V is TRBV11-2, with 10 bases identical to TRBD1. In germline, CDR1 is SGHAT, CDR2 FQNNGV. The CDR3 is 15 amino acids. Trimming cost V 4 bases and J 10 bases; bases outside gene matches: 10. Supplemented by reference TRBV11-2 and TRBJ2-1, the full variable domain reads EAGVAQSPRYKIIEKRQSVAFWCNPISGHATLYWYQQILGQGPKLLIQFQNNGVVDDSQLPKDRFSAERLKGVDSTLKIQPAKLEDSAVYLCASSSPGTGDFEQFFGPGTRLTVL.

The rearrangement links TRBV10-1 to TRBJ2-7; a possible D gene is TRBD2 (5 bases). The CDR3 is 13 amino acids. Looked up from germline, CDR1 is WNHNN and CDR2 is SYGVQD (reference sequence). V lost 6 bases and J 7 bases, leaving 16 bases between the germline ends. The CDR3 region is CASSLDTPGEQYF. The CDR3 DNA reads TGCGCCAGCAGCCTTGACACGCCGGGGGAGCAGTACTTC.

The chain links TRBV15 to TRBJ1-6; 8 nucleotides line up with TRBD1. The length of the CDR3 is 15 residues. Germline trimming cut 3 bases from V and 10 bases from J; bases unmatched to any gene: 8. Germline assignment: CDR1 LNHNV and CDR2 YYDKDF (reference sequence). The CDR3 is CATSRWTGRESPLHF. The CDR3 region has the DNA TGTGCCACCAGCAGGTGGACAGGGAGGGAGTCACCCCTCCACTTT.

The rearrangement joins TRBV14 to TRBJ2-3; D is uncertain. The ends were cut back, 0 bases at V and 0 bases at J, with 13 bases in the middle. Looked up from germline, CDR1 is SGHDN and CDR2 is FVKESK. The CDR3 is 17 residues long. The DNA of the CDR3 is TGTGCCAGCAGCCAAGATCGGGCGGCATTTAGCACAGATACGCAGTATTTT. Protein product: CASSQDRAAFSTDTQYF.

The J gene is TRBJ2-3, the V gene TRBV6-1; D remains ambiguous. There are 14 residues in the CDR3. The germline V gene has CDR1 MNHNS and CDR2 SASEGT. Trimming took off 2 bases at V and 6 bases at J, with 12 bases between the two ends. In nucleotides, the CDR3 is TGTGCCAGCAGTGAACAGGCCGCCGGGGATACGCAGTATTTT. Amino acids: CASSEQAAGDTQYF.

The chain employs TRBV5-1 and TRBJ2-1; D remains ambiguous. The germline gives CDR1 SGHRS, CDR2 YFSETQ. Trimming removed 3 bases at V and 5 bases at J, with 12 bases between. This CDR3 has 14 residues. Written as DNA, the CDR3 is TGCGCCAGCAGCTGGAAGGGTTTAAACAATGAGCAGTTCTTC. It encodes CASSWKGLNNEQFF.

The chain links TRBV7-6 to TRBJ2-3, with 8 bases matching TRBD2. Germline lookup yields CDR1 SGHVS and CDR2 FNYEAQ. The V gene end was trimmed by 1 base and the J gene end by 3 bases; junction bases not matched to a gene: 3. The CDR3 contains 15 residues. The chain's CDR3 is CASSLGPSGTDTQYF. In nucleotides, the CDR3 is TGTGCCAGCAGCTTAGGCCCTAGCGGGACAGATACGCAGTATTTT.

The J gene is TRBJ2-7, the V gene TRBV7-9; D ambiguous. Germline loops: CDR1 SEHNR, CDR2 FQNEAQ (reference sequence). The CDR3 sequence is 14 residues long. Trimming cost V 5 bases and J 0 bases, with 11 bases left between them. The CDR3 protein is CASSRDPDSYEQYF. CDR3 sequence (DNA): TGTGCCAGCAGCCGAGACCCTGACTCCTACGAGCAGTACTTC.